These T cell receptor beta chains were read from a single sample in a study of identical twins. TCRdb reprocessed the 5' RACE reads via MiXCR and lists one record per CDR3 protein. The data show 700,000 or so distinct CDR3 sequences, 8.5% to 9% seen once. This sample was also put to use in a study of yellow fever vaccine responses in identical twins.

What was sequenced was PBMCs. These receptors were collected from a woman aged 18 to 35 in good health. The CDR3 runs from the conserved cysteine through the conserved F or W. Fields, in order: J gene, V gene, clone size, D gene, CDR3 DNA, CDR3 protein. The D gene is left open where the match is weak. Expanded clones get a size class; other rows say once, few or many, or leave the size out.

j_gene: TRBJ1-4; v_gene: TRBV25-1; abundance: -; d_gene: -; CDR3nt: TGTGCCAGCAGTGAACAGGGTTCAAATGAAAAACTGTTTTTT; CDR3aa: CASSEQGSNEKLFF
j_gene: TRBJ1-1; v_gene: TRBV12-3/TRBV12-4; abundance: many; d_gene: -; CDR3nt: TGTGCCAGCAGTTTTGAAGTCGGTCGCACTGAAGCTTTCTTT; CDR3aa: CASSFEVGRTEAFF
j_gene: TRBJ2-3; v_gene: TRBV5-1; abundance: few; d_gene: TRBD1; CDR3nt: TGCGCCAGCAGCACGGACAGGGGTGCAGATACGCAGTATTTT; CDR3aa: CASSTDRGADTQYF
j_gene: TRBJ2-1; v_gene: TRBV11-2; abundance: few; d_gene: -; CDR3nt: TGTGCCAGCAGCTCACGGATCAATGAGCAGTTCTTC; CDR3aa: CASSSRINEQFF
j_gene: TRBJ2-7; v_gene: TRBV29-1; abundance: few; d_gene: TRBD2; CDR3nt: TGCAGCGTTGACGGAGACGGGGGGTACGAGCAGTACTTC; CDR3aa: CSVDGDGGYEQYF
j_gene: TRBJ2-7; v_gene: TRBV6-5; abundance: few; d_gene: -; CDR3nt: TGTGCCAGCATCATCTCGAGGTGGCAGGGTTCCTACGAGCAGTACTTC; CDR3aa: CASIISRWQGSYEQYF
j_gene: TRBJ2-1; v_gene: TRBV12-3/TRBV12-4; abundance: -; d_gene: TRBD2; CDR3nt: TGTGCCAGCAGTCCTCGGACTAGCGGGGATTACAATGAGCAGTTCTTC; CDR3aa: CASSPRTSGDYNEQFF
j_gene: TRBJ2-7; v_gene: TRBV12-3/TRBV12-4; abundance: many; d_gene: TRBD2; CDR3nt: TGTGCCAGCAGTAGACTAGCCCCCTACGAGCAGTACTTC; CDR3aa: CASSRLAPYEQYF
j_gene: TRBJ2-1; v_gene: TRBV12-3/TRBV12-4; abundance: many; d_gene: TRBD2; CDR3nt: TGTGCCAGCAGTTTAGAGGCTAGCGGGGGGGGTGAGCAGTTCTTC; CDR3aa: CASSLEASGGGEQFF
j_gene: TRBJ2-5; v_gene: TRBV15; abundance: -; d_gene: TRBD2; CDR3nt: TGTGCCACCAGACTAGCGGAGACCCAGTACTTC; CDR3aa: CATRLAETQYF
j_gene: TRBJ2-7; v_gene: TRBV7-2; abundance: -; d_gene: -; CDR3nt: TGTGCCAGCAGCTTAGCGGCGACGGGCGAGCAGTACTTC; CDR3aa: CASSLAATGEQYF
j_gene: TRBJ1-5; v_gene: TRBV10-3; abundance: few; d_gene: TRBD1; CDR3nt: TGTGCCATCAGTGAAGGGACAGGGGGCAGTCAGCCCCAGCATTTT; CDR3aa: CAISEGTGGSQPQHF
j_gene: TRBJ2-5; v_gene: TRBV11-2; abundance: -; d_gene: TRBD2; CDR3nt: TGTGCCAGCAGACCCCGGGGACTAGTGATGTCGGAGACCCAGTACTTC; CDR3aa: CASRPRGLVMSETQYF
j_gene: TRBJ2-1; v_gene: TRBV6-6; abundance: few; d_gene: -; CDR3nt: TGTGCCAGCAAGACAGAAGATAATGAGCAGTTCTTC; CDR3aa: CASKTEDNEQFF
j_gene: TRBJ2-1; v_gene: TRBV3-1; abundance: -; d_gene: -; CDR3nt: TGTGCCAGCAGCCAAGCCCAGGGGACCTACAATGAGCAGTTCTTC; CDR3aa: CASSQAQGTYNEQFF
j_gene: TRBJ2-5; v_gene: TRBV27; abundance: many; d_gene: -; CDR3nt: TGTGCCAGCAGCAAGACCCGGATAGCCCTAAACCAAGAGACCCAGTACTTC; CDR3aa: CASSKTRIALNQETQYF
j_gene: TRBJ2-7; v_gene: TRBV4-1; abundance: -; d_gene: TRBD2; CDR3nt: TGCGCCAGCAGCCAAGGGGTCGGGAGGGCCTACGAGCAGTACTTC; CDR3aa: CASSQGVGRAYEQYF
j_gene: TRBJ2-2; v_gene: TRBV5-6; abundance: many; d_gene: -; CDR3nt: TGTGCCAGCACCGCGACTATAGGGGACACCGGGGAGCTGTTTTTT; CDR3aa: CASTATIGDTGELFF
j_gene: TRBJ2-7; v_gene: TRBV2; abundance: few; d_gene: -; CDR3nt: TGTGCCAGCAAGGGCAGGGTCTACGAGCAGTACTTC; CDR3aa: CASKGRVYEQYF
j_gene: TRBJ1-4; v_gene: TRBV4-3; abundance: -; d_gene: -; CDR3nt: TGCGCCAGCAGCCAAGCCCAGGACCTACTTTCTAATGAAAAACTGTTTTTT; CDR3aa: CASSQAQDLLSNEKLFF
j_gene: TRBJ2-7; v_gene: TRBV27; abundance: -; d_gene: -; CDR3nt: TGTGCCATCAGTTTTGGGGGGGAGCAGTACTTC; CDR3aa: CAISFGGEQYF
j_gene: TRBJ1-4; v_gene: TRBV7-2; abundance: -; d_gene: -; CDR3nt: TGTGCCAGCAGCTGGGATGGCAATGAAAAACTGTTTTTT; CDR3aa: CASSWDGNEKLFF
j_gene: TRBJ1-4; v_gene: TRBV20-1; abundance: -; d_gene: -; CDR3nt: TGCAGTGCTAGAGGTAGTGTAGGGTGGAAAGAAAAACTGTTTTTT; CDR3aa: CSARGSVGWKEKLFF
j_gene: TRBJ2-1; v_gene: TRBV11-2; abundance: few; d_gene: -; CDR3nt: TGTGCCAGCAGCTTATACTCAGGGGTGGGAAGCGGAAGTTTGCCCAATGAGCAGTTCTTC; CDR3aa: CASSLYSGVGSGSLPNEQFF
j_gene: TRBJ2-5; v_gene: TRBV6-1; abundance: few; d_gene: TRBD1; CDR3nt: TGTGCCAGCAGGAGAGTCGGACAGGGGGCGGTGGAAGAGACCCAGTACTTC; CDR3aa: CASRRVGQGAVEETQYF
j_gene: TRBJ2-7; v_gene: TRBV5-1; abundance: many; d_gene: -; CDR3nt: TGCGCCAGCAGATCTACGCAGGGTGACGAGCAGTACTTC; CDR3aa: CASRSTQGDEQYF
j_gene: TRBJ1-1; v_gene: TRBV23-1; abundance: -; d_gene: -; CDR3nt: TGCGCCAGCAGTTGGGACCCCAACACTGAAGCTTTCTTT; CDR3aa: CASSWDPNTEAFF
j_gene: TRBJ2-7; v_gene: TRBV7-8; abundance: -; d_gene: -; CDR3nt: TGTGCCAGCGTGACTAGTCCCTACGAGCAGTACTTC; CDR3aa: CASVTSPYEQYF
j_gene: TRBJ1-4; v_gene: TRBV27; abundance: few; d_gene: TRBD1; CDR3nt: TGTGCCCCAGACCCGGACAGGGGGCGACAGCGGGAAAAACTGTTTTTT; CDR3aa: CAPDPDRGRQREKLFF
j_gene: TRBJ1-1; v_gene: TRBV20-1; abundance: few; d_gene: -; CDR3nt: TGCAGTGCCCCCAAGATGAACACTGAAGCTTTCTTT; CDR3aa: CSAPKMNTEAFF
j_gene: TRBJ1-2; v_gene: TRBV27; abundance: -; d_gene: -; CDR3nt: TGTGCCAGCAGTTTCAGGGAAACGGGCTATGGCTACACCTTC; CDR3aa: CASSFRETGYGYTF
j_gene: TRBJ1-1; v_gene: TRBV4-3; abundance: -; d_gene: -; CDR3nt: TGCGCCAGCAGCCAAGAAGCGGACAGCACTGAAGCTTTCTTT; CDR3aa: CASSQEADSTEAFF
j_gene: TRBJ1-2; v_gene: TRBV28; abundance: -; d_gene: -; CDR3nt: TGTGCCAGCACAACAGAAGGACATTACTATGGCTACACCTTC; CDR3aa: CASTTEGHYYGYTF
j_gene: TRBJ2-3; v_gene: TRBV10-3; abundance: many; d_gene: -; CDR3nt: TGTGCCATCAGTGACCACACAGATACGCAGTATTTT; CDR3aa: CAISDHTDTQYF
j_gene: TRBJ1-1; v_gene: TRBV5-1; abundance: many; d_gene: -; CDR3nt: TGCGCCAGCAGCCGCCCAGAACTGAACACTGAAGCTTTCTTT; CDR3aa: CASSRPELNTEAFF